This passage covers 15 T cell receptor beta chains from one sample sequenced in a study of blood T cell repertoires in COVID-19. Clones were read by immunoSEQ multiplex PCR, and TCRdb kept only the in-frame ones, dropping some. Among fewer than 60,000 clones listed, over 65% were seen once. The sample taken for sequencing was peripheral blood. These receptors were collected from a man older than 75 with COVID-19, enrolled during active disease.

The rearrangement joins TRBV3-1 (or the pseudogene TRBV3-2) to TRBJ1-1; 7 bases are a match to TRBD1. CDR1 is LGHDT and CDR2 is YNNKEL in the germline V gene (reference sequence). J gave up 3 bases and V 6 bases, and 1 base lay outside the gene matches. This CDR3 spans 12 amino acids. CDR3 nucleotide sequence: TGTGCCAGCAGACAGGGGTACACTGAAGCTTTCTTT. This encodes CASRQGYTEAFF.

The chain recombines TRBV12-3 or TRBV12-4 with TRBJ1-2; possible D gene TRBD1, 6 bases. CDR3 length: 11 residues. V was clipped by 5 bases and J by 7 bases, with 8 bases between them. As DNA, the CDR3 is TGTGCCAGCAGTACAGGGTCTGGCTACACCTTC. Translation gives CASSTGSGYTF.

This clone was seen many times. The chain employs TRBV5-5 and TRBJ1-4; TRBD1 aligns across 9 bases. This CDR3 spans 15 amino acids. V gave up 7 bases and J gave up 8 bases; unmatched junction bases: 12. Germline V CDR1 and CDR2: SGHKS, YYEKEE (reference sequence). The CDR3 region has the DNA TGTGCCAGCTGCTCCGGGAGACAGGGGGAAGAAAAACTGTTTTTT. It yields the protein CASCSGRQGEEKLFF.

This clone was counted only a few times. The V and J genes are TRBV10-3 and TRBJ1-5; the D is unclear. The CDR3 consists of 14 residues. V lost 6 bases to trimming and J lost 5 bases, with 14 bases between them. Germline loops: CDR1 ENHRY, CDR2 SYGVKD. The CDR3 loop reads CAISEAGDYQPQHF. For the CDR3, the DNA is TGTGCCATCAGCGAGGCCGGGGATTATCAGCCCCAGCATTTT.

The genes are TRBV5-1 and TRBJ2-7; D may be TRBD1 (5 bases). The CDR3 runs to 14 residues. Trimming left V 0 bases short and J 2 bases short, with 9 bases between. The germline CDR1 and CDR2 sequences are SGHRS and YFSETQ. The CDR3 here is CASSLAEGAYEQYV. CDR3 in DNA: TGCGCCAGCAGCTTGGCCGAAGGGGCCTACGAGCAGTACGTC.

The chain couples TRBV9 to TRBJ2-2; 12 bases fit TRBD2. CDR1 and CDR2 (germline): SGDLS, YYNGEE. This CDR3 has 19 residues. Trimming took 7 bases from V and 1 from J; bases not matched to a gene: 14. CDR3 DNA: TGTGCCAGCCATTCCCGGGCTAGCGGGGGGGCCGGGAACACCGGGGAGCTGTTTTTT. Translating gives CASHSRASGGAGNTGELFF.

CDR3 nucleotides: TGTGCCACCAGTGAATCCGGGACAGGGTTTAATCGGCTTGGCTACACCTTC. This gives the protein CATSESGTGFNRLGYTF. The chain carries TRBV24-1 and TRBJ1-2, with 9 bases fitting TRBD1. This CDR3 has 17 amino acids. V gave up 4 bases and J gave up 7 bases; unmatched junction bases: 15. CDR1 is KGHDR, CDR2 SFDVKD, per germline.

The chain couples TRBV6-2 or TRBV6-3 to TRBJ1-3, with a weak D call TRBD1 (5 bases). V was clipped by 0 bases and J by 0 bases, with 9 bases between them. Germline assignment: CDR1 MNHEY and CDR2 SVGEGT. The CDR3 sequence is 16 residues long. CDR3 in DNA: TGTGCCAGCAGTTACTCGCGACAGTTCTCTGGAAACACCATATATTTT. Translation gives CASSYSRQFSGNTIYF.

The chain joins TRBV4-3 to TRBJ1-1, with TRBD1 identical over 7 bases. The V gene end was trimmed by 6 bases and the J gene end by 8 bases; junction bases not matched to a gene: 12. Germline CDR1 and CDR2: LGHNA and YSLEER. This CDR3 region has 14 residues. In DNA form, the CDR3 reads TGCGCCAGCAGACCGGACAGGAAGGAGATGGAAGCTTTCTTT. Protein product: CASRPDRKEMEAFF.

The chain combines TRBV6-6 with TRBJ1-6; 9 bases agree with TRBD1. The CDR3 runs to 15 residues. Trimming took 5 bases from V and 6 from J; bases not matched to a gene: 5. Germline CDR1 MNHNY, CDR2 SVGAGI (reference sequence). The CDR3 coding sequence is TGTGCCAGCAGTCCCCCGGACAGGGGTAATTCACCCCTCCACTTT. As protein: CASSPPDRGNSPLHF.

The chain combines TRBV28 with TRBJ1-1; D perhaps matches TRBD1 (6 bases). Germline V CDR1 and CDR2: MDHEN, SYDVKM. The germline V and J ends were trimmed by 5 bases and 0 bases, with 19 bases remaining between them. This CDR3 contains 17 residues. The CDR3, as DNA: TGTGCCAGCAGTGACCTGGACAGAGAAGGCATGAACACTGAAGCTTTCTTT. This sequence encodes CASSDLDREGMNTEAFF.

The rearrangement uses TRBV19 and TRBJ2-1; 12 positions match TRBD2. This CDR3 spans 16 amino acids. Germline V CDR1 and CDR2: LNHDA, SQIVND (reference sequence). V shed 6 bases and J 12 bases; nucleotides not matched to a gene: 15. The CDR3 DNA reads TGTGCCAGTAGCCTAGCGGGAGGGTCCTCCTTCCCTCGGCAGTTCTTC. This translates into CASSLAGGSSFPRQFF.

V usage is TRBV29-1 and J usage is TRBJ2-2; no firm D call. Germline V CDR1 and CDR2: SQVTM, ANQGSEA. V dropped 4 bases and J dropped 2 bases, with 8 bases sitting between them. This CDR3 comprises 13 residues. CDR3 nucleotides: TGCAGCGTTGCCCTTTTAAACACCGGGGAGCTGTTTTTT. It is translated as CSVALLNTGELFF.

This clone appeared a few times. This CDR3 is CASSLRGINSPLHF. The CDR3 nucleotides read TGTGCCAGCAGCTTGCGGGGGATTAATTCACCCCTCCACTTT. This chain uses TRBV5-6 with TRBJ1-6; D may be TRBD1 (5 bases). V lost 1 base, J lost 6 bases, and 8 bases lay in between. This CDR3 is 14 amino acids long. Per the germline V gene, CDR1 is SGHDT and CDR2 is YYEEEE.

The gene calls are TRBV6-2 or TRBV6-3 and TRBJ2-3, with 11 bases aligning to TRBD2. Trimming removed 2 bases from V and 5 bases from J; junction bases left unmatched: 15. The germline gives CDR1 MNHEY, CDR2 SVGEGT. CDR3 length: 19 amino acids. CDR3 loop: CASSYPVDIAGGLKDTQYF. The CDR3, as DNA: TGTGCCAGCAGTTACCCGGTGGATATAGCGGGAGGGCTTAAAGATACGCAGTATTTT.